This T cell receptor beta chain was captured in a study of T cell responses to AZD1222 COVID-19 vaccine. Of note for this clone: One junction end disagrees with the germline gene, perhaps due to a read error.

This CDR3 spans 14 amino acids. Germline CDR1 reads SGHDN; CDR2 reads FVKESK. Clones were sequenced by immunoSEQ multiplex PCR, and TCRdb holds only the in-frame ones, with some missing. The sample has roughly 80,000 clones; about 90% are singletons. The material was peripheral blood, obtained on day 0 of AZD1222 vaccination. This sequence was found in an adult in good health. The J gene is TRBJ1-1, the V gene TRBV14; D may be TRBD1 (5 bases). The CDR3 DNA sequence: TGTGCCAGCACCCAACAGAGGGGCGATAGCGAAGCTTTCTTT. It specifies CASTQQRGDSEAFF.